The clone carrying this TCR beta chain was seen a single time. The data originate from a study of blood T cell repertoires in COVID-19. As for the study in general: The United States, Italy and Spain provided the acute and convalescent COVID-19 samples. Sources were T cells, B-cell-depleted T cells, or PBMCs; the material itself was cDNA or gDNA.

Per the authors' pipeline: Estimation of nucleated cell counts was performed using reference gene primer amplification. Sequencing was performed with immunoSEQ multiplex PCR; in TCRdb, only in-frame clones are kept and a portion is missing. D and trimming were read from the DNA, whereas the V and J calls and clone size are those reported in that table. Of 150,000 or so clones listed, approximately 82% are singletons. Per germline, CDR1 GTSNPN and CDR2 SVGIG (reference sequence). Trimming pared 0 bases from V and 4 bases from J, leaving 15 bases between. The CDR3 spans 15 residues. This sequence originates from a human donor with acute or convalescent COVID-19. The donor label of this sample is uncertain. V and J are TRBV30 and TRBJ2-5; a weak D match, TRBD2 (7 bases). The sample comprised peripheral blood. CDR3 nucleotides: TGTGCCTGGAGTGTACTCGGGGGGCTCTCAGAGACCCAGTACTTC. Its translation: CAWSVLGGLSETQYF.